These 8 T cell receptor beta chains came from one sample sequenced in a study of blood T cell repertoires in COVID-19. Assay: immunoSEQ multiplex PCR; the TCRdb copy retains only in-frame clones and omits some. The sample holds 100,000 or so clones; roughly 92% are singletons and the top ten take approximately 5.1%. Sequencing input: peripheral blood. The origin of the receptors is a man in his sixties or seventies with acute or convalescent COVID-19.

This clone was seen only once. At one end, the junction sequence differs from germline, possibly due to a read error. This chain connects TRBV7-7 to TRBJ2-1; 7 bases are shared with TRBD2. Germline V gene lookup returns CDR1 SSHAT and CDR2 FNYEAQ (reference sequence). This CDR3 is 15 amino acids long. CDR3 nucleotides: TGTGCTAGCAGCTTAGATCCGGGGGGTTGGAATGAGCAGTTCTTC. Translated: CASSLDPGGWNEQFF.

The gene calls are TRBV5-5 and TRBJ2-1; tentatively, D is TRBD2 (5 bases). The CDR3 is made up of 12 amino acids. Germline lookup yields CDR1 SGHKS and CDR2 YYEKEE (reference sequence). V lost 3 bases and J 7 bases, leaving 8 bases between the germline ends. The CDR3 nucleotides read TGTGCCAGCAGCTGGACTGGAAATGAGCAGTTCTTC. It specifies CASSWTGNEQFF.

The chain combines TRBV10-3 with TRBJ1-1, with 7 bases that match TRBD1. The CDR3 spans 13 residues. From germline, CDR1 is ENHRY and CDR2 SYGVKD. The junction had 2 bases not matched to a gene; V was cut back by 6 bases and J by 1 base. CDR3 sequence: CAISGTENTEAFF. DNA for the CDR3: TGTGCCATCAGCGGGACAGAGAACACTGAAGCTTTCTTT.

The chain joins TRBV6-2 or TRBV6-3 to TRBJ1-3; TRBD1 agrees at 8 bases. The CDR3 spans 16 residues. Germline CDR1 and CDR2: MNHEY and SVGEGT. J was trimmed by 0 bases and V by 0 bases; bases with no gene match: 1. CDR3 in amino acids: CASSYSDRDSGNTIYF. CDR3 DNA sequence: TGTGCCAGCAGTTACTCGGACAGGGACTCTGGAAACACCATATATTTT.

The V and J genes are TRBV11-2 and TRBJ2-3; no definite D call. CDR1 SGHAT and CDR2 FQNNGV come from the germline V gene. This CDR3 has 11 residues. Trimming stripped 4 bases from V and 6 bases from J, with 5 bases between. CDR3: CASSSMDTQYF. For the CDR3, the DNA is TGTGCCAGCAGCTCCATGGATACGCAGTATTTT.

Note on this clone: Germline is not matched at one junction end, which may reflect a read error. The identical CDR3 is also encoded by other nucleotide sequences in the sample. The chain recombines TRBV3-1 (or the pseudogene TRBV3-2) with TRBJ2-7, with 14 positions matching TRBD2. In germline, CDR1 is LGHDT, CDR2 YNNKEL (reference sequence). This CDR3 is 19 amino acids long. The CDR3: CASSRSGTSGGTYSYEQYF. The CDR3 DNA follows: TGTGCCAGCAGCCGATCCGGGACTAGCGGGGGTACCTACTCCTATGAGCAGTACTTC.

The V and J genes are TRBV3-1 (or the pseudogene TRBV3-2) and TRBJ2-5, with D unclear. V was cut by 3 bases and J by 5 bases, with 10 bases left in between. This CDR3 spans 13 amino acids. The V gene's germline CDR1 is LGHDT and CDR2 YNNKEL (reference sequence). The CDR3 nucleotides are TGTGCCAGCAGCCAGACTTCCTCGGAGACCCAGTACTTC. Its translation: CASSQTSSETQYF.

This clone was found once. This CDR3 is CASSLRQGVNEKLFF. CDR3 coding DNA: TGCGCCAGCAGCTTGCGACAGGGGGTTAATGAAAAACTGTTTTTT. V usage is TRBV5-1 and J usage is TRBJ1-4; 9 bases are shared with TRBD1. CDR1 SGHRS and CDR2 YFSETQ come from the germline V gene. The junction had 2 bases not matched to a gene; V was cut back by 1 base and J by 4 bases. This CDR3 comprises 15 residues. Combining the CDR3 with reference TRBV5-1 and TRBJ1-4 gives the whole variable domain KAGVTQTPRYLIKTRGQQVTLSCSPISGHRSVSWYQQTPGQGLQFLFEYFSETQRNKGNFPGRFSGRQFSNSRSEMNVSTLELGDSALYLCASSLRQGVNEKLFFGSGTQLSVL.